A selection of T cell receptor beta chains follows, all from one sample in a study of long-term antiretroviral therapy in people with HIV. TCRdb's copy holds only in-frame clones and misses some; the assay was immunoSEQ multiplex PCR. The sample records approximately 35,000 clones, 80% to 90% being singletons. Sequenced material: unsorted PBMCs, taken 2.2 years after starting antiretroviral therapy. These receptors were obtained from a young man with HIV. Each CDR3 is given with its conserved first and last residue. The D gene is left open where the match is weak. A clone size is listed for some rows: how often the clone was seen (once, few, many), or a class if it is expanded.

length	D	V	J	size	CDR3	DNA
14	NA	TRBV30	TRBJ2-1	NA	CAWSWHGLNNEQFF	TGTGCCTGGAGTTGGCACGGACTCAACAATGAGCAGTTCTTC
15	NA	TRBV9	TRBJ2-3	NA	CASSVVPGVADTQYF	TGTGCCAGCAGCGTAGTACCGGGAGTAGCGGATACGCAGTATTTT
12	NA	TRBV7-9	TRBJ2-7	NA	CASSLGDYEQYF	TGTGCCAGCAGCCTAGGAGACTACGAGCAGTACTTC
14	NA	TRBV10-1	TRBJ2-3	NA	CASSGAPSTDTQYF	TGCGCCAGCAGTGGCGCCCCGAGCACAGATACGCAGTATTTT
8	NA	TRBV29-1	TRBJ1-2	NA	CSVGFYTF	TGCAGCGTTGGGTTCTACACCTTC
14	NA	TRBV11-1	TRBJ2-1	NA	CASSFSGPYNEQFF	TGTGCCAGCAGCTTTAGTGGCCCGTACAATGAGCAGTTCTTC
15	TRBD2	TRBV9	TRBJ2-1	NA	CASSVNSGDWHEQFF	TGTGCCAGCAGCGTAAATAGCGGGGACTGGCATGAGCAGTTCTTC
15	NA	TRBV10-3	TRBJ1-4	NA	CAISEGGAANEKLFF	TGTGCCATCAGTGAGGGGGGGGCTGCTAATGAAAAACTGTTTTTT
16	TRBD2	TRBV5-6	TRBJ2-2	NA	CASSPSGFLNTGELFF	TGTGCCAGCAGCCCTAGCGGATTCTTGAACACCGGGGAGCTGTTTTTT
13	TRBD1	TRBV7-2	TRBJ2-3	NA	CASSPDRKDTQYF	TGTGCCAGCAGCCCGGACAGGAAAGATACGCAGTATTTT
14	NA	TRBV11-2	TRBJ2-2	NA	CASGRTPYTGELFF	TGTGCCAGCGGTCGGACACCATACACCGGGGAGCTGTTTTTT
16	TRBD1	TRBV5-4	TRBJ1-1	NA	CASSFGLEGARNEAFF	TGTGCCAGCAGCTTTGGGTTGGAGGGGGCGCGGAATGAAGCTTTCTTT
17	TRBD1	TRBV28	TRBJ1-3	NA	CASSLGTGGFSGNTIYF	TGTGCCAGCAGTCTCGGGACAGGGGGCTTCTCTGGAAACACCATATATTTT
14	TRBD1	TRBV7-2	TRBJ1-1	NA	CASSLIGGRTEAFF	TGTGCCAGCAGCTTAATAGGGGGCCGGACTGAAGCTTTCTTT
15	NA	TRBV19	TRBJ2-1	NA	CASSSFNGPYNEQFF	TGTGCCAGTAGTAGTTTTAACGGGCCGTACAATGAGCAGTTCTTC
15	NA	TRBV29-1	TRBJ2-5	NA	CSVSGAVATQETQYF	TGCAGCGTTTCGGGGGCAGTAGCTACTCAAGAGACCCAGTACTTC
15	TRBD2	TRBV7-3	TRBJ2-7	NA	CASSLSGLASYEQYF	TGTGCCAGCAGCTTATCGGGACTAGCTTCCTACGAGCAGTACTTC
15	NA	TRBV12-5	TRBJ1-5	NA	CASGSGREGNQPQHF	TGTGCTAGTGGTTCAGGGAGAGAAGGCAATCAGCCCCAGCATTTT
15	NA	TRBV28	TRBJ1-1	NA	CASSPTGTPNTEAFF	TGTGCCAGCAGTCCAACCGGGACACCCAACACTGAAGCTTTCTTT
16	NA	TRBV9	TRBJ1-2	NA	CASSVGIGVPLGGYTF	TGTGCCAGCAGCGTAGGGATTGGGGTCCCCCTTGGTGGCTACACCTTC
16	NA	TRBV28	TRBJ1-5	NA	CASSAPGNSGNQPQHF	TGTGCCAGCAGTGCTCCGGGAAACTCGGGCAATCAGCCCCAGCATTTT
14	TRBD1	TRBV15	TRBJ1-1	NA	CATSRVGGGTEAFF	TGTGCCACCAGCAGAGTAGGGGGCGGCACTGAAGCTTTCTTT
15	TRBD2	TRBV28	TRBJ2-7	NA	CASRITSGRNYEQYF	TGTGCCAGCAGAATCACTAGCGGGAGGAACTACGAGCAGTACTTC
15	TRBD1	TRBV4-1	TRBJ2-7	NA	CASSHSRDRGNEQYF	TGCGCCAGCAGCCATAGCCGGGACAGGGGTAACGAGCAGTACTTC
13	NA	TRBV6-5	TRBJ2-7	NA	CASSYPPYTEQYF	TGTGCCAGCAGTTACCCCCCTTACACCGAGCAGTACTTC
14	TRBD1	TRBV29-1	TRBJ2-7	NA	CSVEGSQGAREQYF	TGCAGCGTTGAAGGGAGTCAGGGGGCGAGAGAGCAGTACTTC
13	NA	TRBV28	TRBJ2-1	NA	CASSRLEYNEQFF	TGTGCCAGCAGCCGACTAGAATACAATGAGCAGTTCTTC
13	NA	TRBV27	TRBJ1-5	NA	CASRLYSNQPQHF	TGTGCCAGCAGATTATATAGCAATCAGCCCCAGCATTTT
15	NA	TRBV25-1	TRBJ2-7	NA	CASSEYWDGSYEQYF	TGTGCCAGCAGTGAATATTGGGACGGCTCCTACGAGCAGTACTTC
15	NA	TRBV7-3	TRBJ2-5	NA	CASSLGGGLQETQYF	TGTGCCAGCAGCTTAGGTGGGGGCCTCCAAGAGACCCAGTACTTC
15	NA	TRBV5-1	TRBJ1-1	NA	CASSSTTGSLGEAFF	TGCGCCAGCAGCTCAACAACCGGGAGCCTAGGTGAAGCTTTCTTT
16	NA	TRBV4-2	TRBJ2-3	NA	CASSQDLGPRGHTQYF	TGTGCCAGCAGCCAGGACCTAGGGCCCCGAGGTCATACGCAGTATTTT
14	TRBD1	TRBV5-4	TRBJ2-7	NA	CASSAGTDGYEQYF	TGTGCCAGCAGCGCCGGGACAGATGGCTACGAGCAGTACTTC
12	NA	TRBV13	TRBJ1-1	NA	CASSPSRAEAFF	TGTGCCAGCAGCCCCTCCAGGGCTGAAGCTTTCTTT
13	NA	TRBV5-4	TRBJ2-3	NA	CASHAGATDTQYF	TGTGCCTCCCACGCGGGGGCAACAGATACGCAGTATTTT
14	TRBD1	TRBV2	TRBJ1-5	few	CASSGTGQDQPQHF	TGTGCCAGCAGCGGGACAGGGCAGGATCAGCCCCAGCATTTT
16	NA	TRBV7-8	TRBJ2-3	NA	CASSLEGLAGTDTQYF	TGTGCCAGCAGCTTGGAGGGGCTAGCCGGCACAGATACGCAGTATTTT
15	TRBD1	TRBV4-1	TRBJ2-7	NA	CASSQGTGDAYEQYF	TGCGCCAGCAGCCAGGGGACAGGGGATGCCTACGAGCAGTACTTC
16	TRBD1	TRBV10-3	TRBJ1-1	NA	CAIRGDEGATRSEAFF	TGTGCCATCAGGGGGGATGAGGGGGCAACTAGGTCTGAAGCTTTCTTT
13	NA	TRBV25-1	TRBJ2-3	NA	CATYSASTDTQYF	TGTGCCACTTACTCGGCTAGCACAGATACGCAGTATTTT
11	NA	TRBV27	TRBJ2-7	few	CASWVVHEQYF	TGTGCCAGTTGGGTGGTCCACGAGCAGTACTTC
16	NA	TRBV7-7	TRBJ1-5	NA	CASSLDLWQPNQPQHF	TGTGCTAGCAGCTTAGATCTGTGGCAGCCTAATCAGCCCCAGCATTTT